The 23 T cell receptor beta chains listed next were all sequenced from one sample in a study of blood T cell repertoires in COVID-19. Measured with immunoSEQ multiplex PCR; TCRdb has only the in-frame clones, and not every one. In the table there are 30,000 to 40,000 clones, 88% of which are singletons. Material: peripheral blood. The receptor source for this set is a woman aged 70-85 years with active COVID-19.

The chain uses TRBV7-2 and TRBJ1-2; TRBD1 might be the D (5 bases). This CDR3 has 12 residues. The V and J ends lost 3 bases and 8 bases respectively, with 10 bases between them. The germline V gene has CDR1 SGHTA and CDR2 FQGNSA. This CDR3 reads CASSFRDRGYTF. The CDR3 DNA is TGTGCCAGCAGCTTCAGGGATCGCGGCTACACCTTC.

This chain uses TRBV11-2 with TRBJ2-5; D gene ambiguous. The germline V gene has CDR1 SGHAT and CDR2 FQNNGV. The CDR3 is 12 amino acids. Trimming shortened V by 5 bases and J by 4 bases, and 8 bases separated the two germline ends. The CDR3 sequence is CASSNSRETQYF. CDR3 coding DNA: TGTGCCAGCAGCAACAGCCGAGAGACCCAGTACTTC.

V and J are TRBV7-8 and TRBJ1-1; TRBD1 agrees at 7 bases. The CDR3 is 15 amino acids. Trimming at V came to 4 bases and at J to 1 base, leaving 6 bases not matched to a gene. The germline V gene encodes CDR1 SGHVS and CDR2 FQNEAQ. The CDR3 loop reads CASSSYRGTNTEAFF. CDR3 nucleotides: TGTGCCAGCAGCTCGTACAGGGGAACGAACACTGAAGCTTTCTTT.

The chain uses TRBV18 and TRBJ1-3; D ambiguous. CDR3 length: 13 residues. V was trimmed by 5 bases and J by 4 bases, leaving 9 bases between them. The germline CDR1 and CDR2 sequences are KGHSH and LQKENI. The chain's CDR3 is CASSDIEGNTIYF. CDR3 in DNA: TGTGCCAGCTCAGACATAGAAGGAAACACCATATATTTT.

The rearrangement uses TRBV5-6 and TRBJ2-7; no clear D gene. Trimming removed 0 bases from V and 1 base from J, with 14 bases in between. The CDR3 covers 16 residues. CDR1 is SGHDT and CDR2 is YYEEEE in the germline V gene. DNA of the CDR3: TGTGCCAGCAGCTTGGGTTCGGTTATTAAGTCCTACGAGCAGTACTTC. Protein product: CASSLGSVIKSYEQYF. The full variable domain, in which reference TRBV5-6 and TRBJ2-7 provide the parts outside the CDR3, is DAGVTQSPTHLIKTRGQQVTLRCSPKSGHDTVSWYQQALGQGPQFIFQYYEEEERQRGNFPDRFSGHQFPNYSSELNVNALLLGDSALYLCASSLGSVIKSYEQYFGPGTRLTVT.

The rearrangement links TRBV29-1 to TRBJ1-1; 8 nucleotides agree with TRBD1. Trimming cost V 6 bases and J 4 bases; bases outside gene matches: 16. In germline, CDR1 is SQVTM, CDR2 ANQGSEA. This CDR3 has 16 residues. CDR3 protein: CSVLRTGKGAGTEAFF. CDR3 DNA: TGCAGCGTACTAAGGACAGGGAAGGGTGCGGGCACTGAAGCTTTCTTT.

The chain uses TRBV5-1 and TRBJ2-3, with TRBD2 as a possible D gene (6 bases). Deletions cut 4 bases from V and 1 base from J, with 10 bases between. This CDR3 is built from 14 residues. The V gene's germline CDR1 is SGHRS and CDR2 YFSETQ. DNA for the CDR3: TGCGCCAGCAGCGGAGCTAGCGGCACAGATACGCAGTATTTT. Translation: CASSGASGTDTQYF. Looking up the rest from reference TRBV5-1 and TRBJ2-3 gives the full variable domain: KAGVTQTPRYLIKTRGQQVTLSCSPISGHRSVSWYQQTPGQGLQFLFEYFSETQRNKGNFPGRFSGRQFSNSRSEMNVSTLELGDSALYLCASSGASGTDTQYFGPGTRLTVL.

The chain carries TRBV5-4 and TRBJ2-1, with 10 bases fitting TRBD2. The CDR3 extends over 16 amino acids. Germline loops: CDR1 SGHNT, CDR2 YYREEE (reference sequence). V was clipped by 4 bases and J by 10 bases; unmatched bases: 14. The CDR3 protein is CASSPPGRSGGGEQFF. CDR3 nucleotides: TGTGCCAGCAGCCCCCCCGGTCGCAGCGGGGGGGGAGAGCAGTTCTTC.

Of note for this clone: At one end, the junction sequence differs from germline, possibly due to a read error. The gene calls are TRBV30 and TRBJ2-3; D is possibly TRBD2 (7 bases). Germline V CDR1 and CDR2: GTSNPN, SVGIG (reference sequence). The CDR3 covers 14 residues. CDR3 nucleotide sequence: TGTGCCCGGAGTACGGGGGGCAGCACAGATACGCAGTATTTT. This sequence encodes CARSTGGSTDTQYF.

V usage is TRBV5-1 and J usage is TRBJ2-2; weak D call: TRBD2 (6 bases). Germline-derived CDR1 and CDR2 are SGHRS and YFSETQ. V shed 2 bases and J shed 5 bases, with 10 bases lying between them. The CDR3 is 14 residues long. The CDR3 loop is CASSFGGGTGELFF. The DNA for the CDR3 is TGCGCCAGCAGCTTTGGGGGAGGAACCGGGGAGCTGTTTTTT.

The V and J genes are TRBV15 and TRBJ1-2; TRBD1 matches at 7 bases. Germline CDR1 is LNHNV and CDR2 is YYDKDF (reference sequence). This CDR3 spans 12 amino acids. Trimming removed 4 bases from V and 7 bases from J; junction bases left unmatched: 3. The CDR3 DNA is TGTGCCACCAGCACCTACAGGGGTGGCTACACCTTC. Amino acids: CATSTYRGGYTF.

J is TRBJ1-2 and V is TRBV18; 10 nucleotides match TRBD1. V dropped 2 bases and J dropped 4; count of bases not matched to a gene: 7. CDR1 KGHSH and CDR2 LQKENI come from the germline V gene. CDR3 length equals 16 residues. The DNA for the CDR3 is TGTGCCAGCTCACCAGAGGGGACAGGGGATATCTATGGCTACACCTTC. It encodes CASSPEGTGDIYGYTF. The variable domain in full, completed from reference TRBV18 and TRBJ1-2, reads NAGVMQNPRHLVRRRGQEARLRCSPMKGHSHVYWYRQLPEEGLKFMVYLQKENIIDESGMPKERFSAEFPKEGPSILRIQQVVRGDSAAYFCASSPEGTGDIYGYTFGSGTRLTVV.

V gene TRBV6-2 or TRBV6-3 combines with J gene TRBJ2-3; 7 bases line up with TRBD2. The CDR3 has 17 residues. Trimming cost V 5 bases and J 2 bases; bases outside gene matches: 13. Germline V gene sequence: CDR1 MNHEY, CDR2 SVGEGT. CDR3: CASSAGGSGGFTDTQYF. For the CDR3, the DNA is TGTGCCAGCAGTGCCGGGGGGTCGGGGGGATTCACAGATACGCAGTATTTT.

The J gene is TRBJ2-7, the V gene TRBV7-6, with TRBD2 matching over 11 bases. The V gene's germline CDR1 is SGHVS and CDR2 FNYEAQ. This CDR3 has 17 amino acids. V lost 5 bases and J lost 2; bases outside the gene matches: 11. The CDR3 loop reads CASSPMGLAVRTYEQYF. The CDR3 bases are TGTGCCAGCAGCCCGATGGGACTAGCGGTGAGAACCTACGAGCAGTACTTC.

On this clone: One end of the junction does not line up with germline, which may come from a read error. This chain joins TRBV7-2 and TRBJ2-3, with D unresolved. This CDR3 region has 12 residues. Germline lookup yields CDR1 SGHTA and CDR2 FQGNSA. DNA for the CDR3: TGTGCCAGCAGCCACCGCACAGATGCGCAGTATTTT. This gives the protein CASSHRTDAQYF.

CDR3 amino acids: CATQQGGSREQYF. The CDR3 coding sequence is TGTGCCACCCAACAGGGGGGATCTCGCGAGCAGTACTTC. V and J are TRBV6-5 and TRBJ2-7; 8 nucleotides agree with TRBD1. Trimming took 10 bases from V and 6 from J; bases not matched to a gene: 11. CDR3 size: 13 residues. Germline lookup yields CDR1 MNHEY and CDR2 SVGAGI.

This chain's CDR3 is CAISASGQGGSNTGELFF. The DNA for the CDR3 is TGTGCCATCAGTGCCTCCGGACAGGGAGGATCGAACACCGGGGAGCTGTTTTTT. The chain carries TRBV10-3 and TRBJ2-2, with 8 nucleotides matching TRBD1. V shed 4 bases, J shed 0 bases, and the junction held 10 bases outside the gene matches. CDR3 size: 18 residues. Germline CDR1 reads ENHRY; CDR2 reads SYGVKD.

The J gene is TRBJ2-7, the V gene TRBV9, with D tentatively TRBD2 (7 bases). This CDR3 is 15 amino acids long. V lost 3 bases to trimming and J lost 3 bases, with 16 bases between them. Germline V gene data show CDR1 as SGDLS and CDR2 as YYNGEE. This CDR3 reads CASSAGGGRGYEQYF. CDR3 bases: TGTGCCAGCAGCGCTGGGGGGGGCAGGGGCTACGAGCAGTACTTC.

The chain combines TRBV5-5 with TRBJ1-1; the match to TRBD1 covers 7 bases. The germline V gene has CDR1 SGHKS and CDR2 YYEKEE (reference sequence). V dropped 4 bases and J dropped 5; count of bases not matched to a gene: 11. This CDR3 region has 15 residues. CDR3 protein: CASSPQDRAPTEAFF. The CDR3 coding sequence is TGTGCCAGCAGCCCCCAAGACAGGGCGCCGACTGAAGCTTTCTTT.

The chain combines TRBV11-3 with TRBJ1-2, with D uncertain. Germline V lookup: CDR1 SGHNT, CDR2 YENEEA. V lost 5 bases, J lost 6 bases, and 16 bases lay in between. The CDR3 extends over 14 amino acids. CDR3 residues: CASSQKNGVDGYTF. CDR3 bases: TGTGCCAGCAGCCAGAAGAATGGAGTCGATGGCTACACCTTC.

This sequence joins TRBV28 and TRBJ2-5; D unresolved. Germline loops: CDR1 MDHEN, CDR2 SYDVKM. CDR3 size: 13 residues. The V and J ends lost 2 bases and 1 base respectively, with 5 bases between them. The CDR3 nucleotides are TGTGCCAGCAGTTTACTGAGCCAAGAGACCCAGTACTTC. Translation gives CASSLLSQETQYF.

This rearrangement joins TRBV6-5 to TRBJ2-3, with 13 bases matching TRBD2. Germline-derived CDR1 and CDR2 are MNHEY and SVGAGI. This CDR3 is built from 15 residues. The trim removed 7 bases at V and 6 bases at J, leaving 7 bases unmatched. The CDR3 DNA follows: TGTGCCAGCAACACGGGACTAGCGGGGCCCGATACGCAGTATTTT. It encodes CASNTGLAGPDTQYF.

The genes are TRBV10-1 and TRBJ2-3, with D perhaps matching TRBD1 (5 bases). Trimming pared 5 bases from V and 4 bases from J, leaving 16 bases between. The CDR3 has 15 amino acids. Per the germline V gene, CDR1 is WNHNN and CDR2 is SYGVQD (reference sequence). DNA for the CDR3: TGCGCCAGCAGTACATCAGGGATGGTCGCAGATACGCAGTATTTT. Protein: CASSTSGMVADTQYF.